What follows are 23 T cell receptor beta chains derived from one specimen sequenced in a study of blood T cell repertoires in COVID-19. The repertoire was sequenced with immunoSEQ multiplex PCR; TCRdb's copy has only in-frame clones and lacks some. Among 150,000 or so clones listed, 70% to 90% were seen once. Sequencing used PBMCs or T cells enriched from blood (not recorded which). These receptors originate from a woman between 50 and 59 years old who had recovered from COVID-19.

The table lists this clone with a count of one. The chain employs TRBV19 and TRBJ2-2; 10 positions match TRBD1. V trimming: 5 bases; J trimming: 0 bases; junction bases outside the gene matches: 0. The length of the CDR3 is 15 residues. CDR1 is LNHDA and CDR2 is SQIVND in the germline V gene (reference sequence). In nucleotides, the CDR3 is TGTGCCAGTAGTGGGACAGGGGCGAACACCGGGGAGCTGTTTTTT. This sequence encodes CASSGTGANTGELFF.

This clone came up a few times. The DNA of the CDR3 is TGTGCCAGCAGCTTAGAAGGGACAGGGGTTTCACCCCTCCACTTT. It codes for CASSLEGTGVSPLHF. J is TRBJ1-6 and V is TRBV11-1, with 10 positions matching TRBD1. The CDR3 loop spans 15 amino acids. Germline loops: CDR1 SGHAT, CDR2 FQDESV (reference sequence). V trimming: 1 base; J trimming: 9 bases; junction bases outside the gene matches: 3.

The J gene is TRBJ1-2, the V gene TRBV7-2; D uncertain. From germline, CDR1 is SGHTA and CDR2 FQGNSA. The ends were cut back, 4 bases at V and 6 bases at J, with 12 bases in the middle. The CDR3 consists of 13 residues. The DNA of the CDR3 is TGTGCCAGCAGCTCCCAGAGGTACGATGGCTACACCTTC. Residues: CASSSQRYDGYTF.

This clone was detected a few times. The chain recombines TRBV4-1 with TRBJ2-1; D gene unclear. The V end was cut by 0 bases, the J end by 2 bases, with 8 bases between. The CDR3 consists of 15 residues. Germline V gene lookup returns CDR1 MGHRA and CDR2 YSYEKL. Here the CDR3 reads CASSQDGPAYNEQFF. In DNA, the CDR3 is TGCGCCAGCAGCCAAGATGGGCCGGCCTACAATGAGCAGTTCTTC.

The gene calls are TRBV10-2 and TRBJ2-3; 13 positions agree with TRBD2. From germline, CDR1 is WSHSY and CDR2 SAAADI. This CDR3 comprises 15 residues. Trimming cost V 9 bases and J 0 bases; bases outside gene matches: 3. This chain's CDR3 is CASRGLAGSTDTQYF. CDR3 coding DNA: TGCGCCAGTAGGGGACTAGCGGGGAGCACAGATACGCAGTATTTT.

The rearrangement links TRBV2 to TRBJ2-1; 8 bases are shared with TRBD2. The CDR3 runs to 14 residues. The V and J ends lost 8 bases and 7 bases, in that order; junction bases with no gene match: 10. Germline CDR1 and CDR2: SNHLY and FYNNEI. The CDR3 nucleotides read TGTGCCAGCGCAACGGGGGGGGCAAGAAATGAGCAGTTCTTC. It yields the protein CASATGGARNEQFF.

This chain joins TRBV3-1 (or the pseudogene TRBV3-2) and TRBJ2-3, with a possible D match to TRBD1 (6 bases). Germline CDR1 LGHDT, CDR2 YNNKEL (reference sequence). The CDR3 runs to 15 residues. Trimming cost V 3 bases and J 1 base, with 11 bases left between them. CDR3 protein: CASSHRQAGTDTQYF. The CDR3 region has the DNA TGTGCCAGCAGCCATAGACAGGCGGGCACAGATACGCAGTATTTT.

CDR3 sequence: CASSLVDRPGTEAFF. CDR3 bases: TGTGCCAGCAGCTTGGTGGACAGGCCGGGCACTGAAGCTTTCTTT. The chain combines TRBV5-6 with TRBJ1-1, with 7 bases that match TRBD1. The CDR3 runs to 15 residues. The V segment lost 0 bases and the J segment 4 bases; nucleotides outside the gene matches: 6. Germline CDR1 is SGHDT and CDR2 is YYEEEE.

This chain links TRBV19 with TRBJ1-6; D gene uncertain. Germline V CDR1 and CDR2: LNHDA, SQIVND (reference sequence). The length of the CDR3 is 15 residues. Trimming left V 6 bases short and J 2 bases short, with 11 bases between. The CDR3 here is CASRPRGTYNSPLHF. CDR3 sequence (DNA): TGTGCCAGTAGGCCCCGGGGTACCTATAATTCACCCCTCCACTTT.

The CDR3 loop reads CASSIGRIVGEQFF. CDR3 nucleotide sequence: TGTGCCAGTAGTATAGGCCGGATCGTGGGCGAGCAGTTCTTC. The V gene is TRBV19, the J gene TRBJ2-1; D call uncertain. Germline lookup yields CDR1 LNHDA and CDR2 SQIVND (reference sequence). The CDR3 sequence is 14 residues long. V was trimmed by 1 base and J by 10 bases, leaving 14 bases between them.

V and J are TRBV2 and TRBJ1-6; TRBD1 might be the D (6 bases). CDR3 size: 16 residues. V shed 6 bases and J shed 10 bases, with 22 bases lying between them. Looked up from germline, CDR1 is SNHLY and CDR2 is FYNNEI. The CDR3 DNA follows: TGTGCCAGCAGCCCTGAAGATCCCTCCCAGGGGTCACCCCTCCACTTT. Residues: CASSPEDPSQGSPLHF.

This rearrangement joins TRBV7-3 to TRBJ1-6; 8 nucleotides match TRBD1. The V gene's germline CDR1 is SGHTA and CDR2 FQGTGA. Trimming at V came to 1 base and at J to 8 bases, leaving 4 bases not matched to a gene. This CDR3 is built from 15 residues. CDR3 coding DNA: TGTGCCAGCAGCTTAAGGGGCAGGGGGCATTCACCCCTCCACTTT. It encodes CASSLRGRGHSPLHF.

The chain's CDR3 is CASSIEVSSTDTQYF. The CDR3, as DNA: TGTGCCAGTAGTATCGAGGTCAGTAGCACAGATACGCAGTATTTT. This chain joins TRBV19 and TRBJ2-3; no definite D call. V lost 3 bases and J lost 0, with 10 bases in between. The CDR3 loop spans 15 amino acids. The germline V gene has CDR1 LNHDA and CDR2 SQIVND (reference sequence).

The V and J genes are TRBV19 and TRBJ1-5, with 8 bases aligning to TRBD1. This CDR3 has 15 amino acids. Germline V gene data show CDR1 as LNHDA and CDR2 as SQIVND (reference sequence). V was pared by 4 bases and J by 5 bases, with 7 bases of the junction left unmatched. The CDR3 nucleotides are TGTGCCAGTAGTAGCGGACAGGGCGGGCATCAGCCCCAGCATTTT. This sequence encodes CASSSGQGGHQPQHF. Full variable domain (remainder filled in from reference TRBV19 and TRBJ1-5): DGGITQSPKYLFRKEGQNVTLSCEQNLNHDAMYWYRQDPGQGLRLIYYSQIVNDFQKGDIAEGYSVSREKKESFPLTVTSAQKNPTAFYLCASSSGQGGHQPQHFGDGTRLSIL.

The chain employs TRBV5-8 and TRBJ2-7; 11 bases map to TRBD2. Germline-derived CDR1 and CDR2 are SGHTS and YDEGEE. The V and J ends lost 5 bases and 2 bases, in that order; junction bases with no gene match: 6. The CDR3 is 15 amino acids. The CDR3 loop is CASRFSGGAAYEQYV. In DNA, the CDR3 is TGTGCCAGCAGATTTAGCGGGGGGGCTGCCTACGAGCAGTACGTC.

Written as DNA, the CDR3 is TGTGCCAGCAGCCGTACCGGGGAGCTGTTTTTT. It is translated as CASSRTGELFF. The rearrangement links TRBV7-9 to TRBJ2-2; D ambiguous. The CDR3 is 11 residues long. V lost 5 bases, J lost 5 bases, and 3 bases lay in between. In germline, CDR1 is SEHNR, CDR2 FQNEAQ (reference sequence).

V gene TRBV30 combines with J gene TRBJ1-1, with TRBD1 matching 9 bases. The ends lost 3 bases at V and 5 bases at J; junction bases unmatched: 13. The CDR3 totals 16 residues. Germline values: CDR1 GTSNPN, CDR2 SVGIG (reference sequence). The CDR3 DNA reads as TGTGCCTGGAGCAGAACACAGGGGGCGCGGGAGACTGAAGCTTTCTTT. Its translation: CAWSRTQGARETEAFF.

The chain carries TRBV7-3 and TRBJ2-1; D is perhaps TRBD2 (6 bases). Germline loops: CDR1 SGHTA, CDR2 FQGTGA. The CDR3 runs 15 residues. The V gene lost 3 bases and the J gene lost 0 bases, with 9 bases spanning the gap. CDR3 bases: TGTGCCAGCAGCTTGGCGGGGAGCTCCTACAATGAGCAGTTCTTC. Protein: CASSLAGSSYNEQFF.

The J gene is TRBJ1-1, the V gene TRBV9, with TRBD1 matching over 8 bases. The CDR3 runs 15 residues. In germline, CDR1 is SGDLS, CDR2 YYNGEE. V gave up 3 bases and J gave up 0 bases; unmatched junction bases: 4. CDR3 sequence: CASSARDRLNTEAFF. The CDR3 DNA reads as TGTGCCAGCAGCGCGAGGGACAGGCTGAACACTGAAGCTTTCTTT.

CDR3: CASSLSRYSGGKLFF. The CDR3 DNA is TGTGCCAGCAGTTTATCGAGATACTCGGGAGGAAAACTGTTTTTT. The chain carries TRBV27 and TRBJ1-4; D remains ambiguous. CDR1 MNHEY and CDR2 SMNVEV come from the germline V gene (reference sequence). The CDR3 extends over 15 amino acids. V dropped 0 bases and J dropped 10 bases, with 15 bases sitting between them.

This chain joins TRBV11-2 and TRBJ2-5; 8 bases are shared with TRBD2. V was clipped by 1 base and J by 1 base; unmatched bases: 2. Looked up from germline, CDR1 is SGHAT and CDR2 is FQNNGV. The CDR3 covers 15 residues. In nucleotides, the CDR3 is TGTGCCAGCAGCTTAGCGGGGGGGAGCCAAGAGACCCAGTACTTC. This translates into CASSLAGGSQETQYF.

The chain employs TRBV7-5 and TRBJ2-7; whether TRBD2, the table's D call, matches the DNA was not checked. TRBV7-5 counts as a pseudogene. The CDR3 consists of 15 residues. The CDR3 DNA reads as TGTGTCAGAAGCTTTAGCGGGAGAGACTCCTACGAGCAGTACGTC. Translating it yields CVRSFSGRDSYEQYV.

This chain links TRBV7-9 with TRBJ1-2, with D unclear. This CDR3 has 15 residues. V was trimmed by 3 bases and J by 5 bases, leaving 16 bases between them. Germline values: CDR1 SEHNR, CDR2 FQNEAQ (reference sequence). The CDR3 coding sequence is TGTGCCAGCAGCTTCTCGGCAGACACCGTTTATGGCTACACCTTC. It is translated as CASSFSADTVYGYTF.